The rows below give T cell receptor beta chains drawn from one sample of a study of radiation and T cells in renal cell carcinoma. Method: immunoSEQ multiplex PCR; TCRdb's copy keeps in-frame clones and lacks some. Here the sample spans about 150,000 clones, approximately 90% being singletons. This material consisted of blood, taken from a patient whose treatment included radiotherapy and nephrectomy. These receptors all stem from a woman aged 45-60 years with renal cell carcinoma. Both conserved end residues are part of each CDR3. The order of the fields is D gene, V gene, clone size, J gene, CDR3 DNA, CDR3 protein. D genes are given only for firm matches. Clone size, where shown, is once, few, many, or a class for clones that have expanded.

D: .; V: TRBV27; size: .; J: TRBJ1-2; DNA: TGTGCCAGCAGTTTCGGTGCACTAAGGGGTGATGGCTACACCTTC; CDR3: CASSFGALRGDGYTF
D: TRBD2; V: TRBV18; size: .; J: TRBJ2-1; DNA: TGTGCCAGCTCAGGAAGCGGGGTCTTCGGCTCCTACAATGAGCAGTTCTTC; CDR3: CASSGSGVFGSYNEQFF
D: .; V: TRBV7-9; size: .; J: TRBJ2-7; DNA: TGTGCCAGCAGCTTATCCGGGTCCCCAAAGCACTACGAGCAGTACTTC; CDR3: CASSLSGSPKHYEQYF
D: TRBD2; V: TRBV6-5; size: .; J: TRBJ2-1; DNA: TGTGCCAGCAGTTACGAGGCTAGCGGGGACAATGAGCAGTTCTTC; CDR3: CASSYEASGDNEQFF
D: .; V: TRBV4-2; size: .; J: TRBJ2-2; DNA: TGTGCCAGCAGAGCCCGGGAACTCAACACCGGGGAGCTGTTTTTT; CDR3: CASRARELNTGELFF
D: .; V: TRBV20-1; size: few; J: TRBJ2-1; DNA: TGCAGTGCCTTCTACAATGAGCAGTTCTTC; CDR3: CSAFYNEQFF
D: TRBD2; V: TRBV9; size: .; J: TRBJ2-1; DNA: TGTGCCAGCAGCGAGGCGGGACACGGGACTAGCGGGGGGGCCTACAATGAGCAGTTCTTC; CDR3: CASSEAGHGTSGGAYNEQFF
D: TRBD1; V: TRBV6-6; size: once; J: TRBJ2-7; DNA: TGTGCCAGCAGCCAATCTCGACAGGGGGGCTCCTACGAGCAGTACTTC; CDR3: CASSQSRQGGSYEQYF
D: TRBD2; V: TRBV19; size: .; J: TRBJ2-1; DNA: TGTGCCAGTAGTTCTAGCGGGGGGGCTTGGGAGCAGTTCTTC; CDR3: CASSSSGGAWEQFF
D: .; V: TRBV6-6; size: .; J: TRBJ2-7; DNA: TGTGCCAGCAGTTACGCCGTTAGTTCCCCTAATTGGCAGTACTTC; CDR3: CASSYAVSSPNWQYF
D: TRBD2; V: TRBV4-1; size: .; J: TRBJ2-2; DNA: TGCGCCAGCAGCCATCCAACCACTAGCGGGGGGGCCGTTACCGGGGAGCTGTTTTTT; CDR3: CASSHPTTSGGAVTGELFF
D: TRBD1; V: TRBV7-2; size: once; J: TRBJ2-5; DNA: TGTGCCAGCACCTCAGGGGGACCGACCGTGACCCAGTACTTC; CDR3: CASTSGGPTVTQYF
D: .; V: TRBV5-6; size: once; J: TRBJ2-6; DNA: TGTGCCAGCACTCTCGGGCCGGGCGTATACTCTGGGGCCAACGTCCTGACTTTC; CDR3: CASTLGPGVYSGANVLTF
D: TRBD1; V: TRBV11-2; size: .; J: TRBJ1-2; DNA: TGTGCCAGCAGCTTAGCGGGACAGGGGCTTGGCTACACCTTC; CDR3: CASSLAGQGLGYTF
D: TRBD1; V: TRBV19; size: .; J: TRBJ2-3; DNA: TGTGCCAGTAGTACCCGGACAGGTGAAGATACGCAGTATTTT; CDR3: CASSTRTGEDTQYF
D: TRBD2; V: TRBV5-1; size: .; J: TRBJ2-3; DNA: TGCGCCAGCAGCATCGGACTAGCGGGGCCAGATACGCAGTATTTT; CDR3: CASSIGLAGPDTQYF
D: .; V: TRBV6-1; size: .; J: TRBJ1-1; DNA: TGTGCCAGCACCAAGGTGGGCAAAAACACTGAAGCTTTCTTT; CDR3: CASTKVGKNTEAFF
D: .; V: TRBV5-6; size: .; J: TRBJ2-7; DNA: TGTGCCAGCAGCTTGGCCGAATCAGGCGAGCAGTACTTC; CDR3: CASSLAESGEQYF
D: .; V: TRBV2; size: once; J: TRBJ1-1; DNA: TGTGCCAGCAGACTAGACAGGACGAACACTGAAGCTTTCTTT; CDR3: CASRLDRTNTEAFF
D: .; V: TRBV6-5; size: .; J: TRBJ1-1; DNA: TGTGCCAGCAGCCGAAGGGGCCTGGGGAGCACTGAAGCTTTCTTT; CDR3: CASSRRGLGSTEAFF
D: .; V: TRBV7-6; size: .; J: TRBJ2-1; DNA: TGTGCCAGCAGCCTAGGGGCCGCTACGTACCACAATGAGCAGTTCTTC; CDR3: CASSLGAATYHNEQFF
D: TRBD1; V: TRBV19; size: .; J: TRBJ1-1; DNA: TGTGCCAGTAGTATGAGGGGGCTGGGCACTGAAGCTTTCTTT; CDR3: CASSMRGLGTEAFF
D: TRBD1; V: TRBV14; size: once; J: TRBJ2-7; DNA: TGTGCCAGCAGCCAACTTAGACAGGGCGCCTACGAGCAGTACTTC; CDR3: CASSQLRQGAYEQYF
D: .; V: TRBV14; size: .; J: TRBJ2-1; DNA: TGTGCCAGCAGCACACATAGCAATGAGCAGTTCTTC; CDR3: CASSTHSNEQFF
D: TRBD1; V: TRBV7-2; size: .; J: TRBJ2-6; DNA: TGTGCCAGCAGCTTAGTAGGGACAGCCTCTGGGGCCAACGTCCTGACTTTC; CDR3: CASSLVGTASGANVLTF
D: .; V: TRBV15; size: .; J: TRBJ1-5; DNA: TGTGCCACCAGCAGAGAGGTGAGCAATCAGCCCCAGCATTTT; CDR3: CATSREVSNQPQHF
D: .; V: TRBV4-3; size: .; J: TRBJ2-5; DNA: TGCGCCAGCAGCCAAGATTGGGGGGGGCTGGAGACCCAGTACTTC; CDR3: CASSQDWGGLETQYF
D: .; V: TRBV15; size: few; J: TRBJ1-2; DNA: TGTGCCACCAGCAGAGGAAGGGGAGGGTCGAATGGCTACACCTTC; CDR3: CATSRGRGGSNGYTF
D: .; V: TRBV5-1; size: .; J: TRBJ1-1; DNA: TGCGCCAGCAGCCGGAACCAGGTTCCCCATGAAGCTTTCTTT; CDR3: CASSRNQVPHEAFF
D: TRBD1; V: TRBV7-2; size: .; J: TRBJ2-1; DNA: TGTGCCAGCAGCTTACCACCGGGACAGGGAGGTGAGCAGTTCTTC; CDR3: CASSLPPGQGGEQFF
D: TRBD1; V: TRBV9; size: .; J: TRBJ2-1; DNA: TGTGCCAGCAGCGAGGGGGACAGCCCTTACAATGAGCAGTTCTTC; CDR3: CASSEGDSPYNEQFF
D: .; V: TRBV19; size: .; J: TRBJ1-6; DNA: TGTGCCAGTAGTATAGCAGATTATAATTCACCCCTCCACTTT; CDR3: CASSIADYNSPLHF
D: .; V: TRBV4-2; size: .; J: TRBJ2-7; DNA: TGTGCCAGCAGACCCGGGGACCAAATAGGCGACGAGCAGTACTTC; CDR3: CASRPGDQIGDEQYF
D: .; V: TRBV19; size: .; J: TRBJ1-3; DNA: TGTGCCAGTAGCTATGGGGCCTCTGGAAACACCATATATTTT; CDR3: CASSYGASGNTIYF
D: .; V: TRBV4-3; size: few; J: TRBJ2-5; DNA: TGCGCCAGCAGCCAAGATCCAGGCGAGACCCAGTACTTC; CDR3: CASSQDPGETQYF
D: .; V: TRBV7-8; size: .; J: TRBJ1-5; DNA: TGTGCCAGCAGCTTAGATGACAGGCTAAATAGCAATCAGCCCCAGCATTTT; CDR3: CASSLDDRLNSNQPQHF
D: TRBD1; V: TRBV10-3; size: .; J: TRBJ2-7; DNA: TGTGCCATCGGGCAGGGGGCCGGGGACGAGCAGTACTTC; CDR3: CAIGQGAGDEQYF
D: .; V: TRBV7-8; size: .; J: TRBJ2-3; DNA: TGTGCCAGCAGCTTGGGTGCGGGCCCGGGTGGCGATACGCAGTATTTT; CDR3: CASSLGAGPGGDTQYF
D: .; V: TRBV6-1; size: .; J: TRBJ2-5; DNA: TGTGCCAGCAGTGAACTACAGGGTGACGAGACCCAGTACTTC; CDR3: CASSELQGDETQYF
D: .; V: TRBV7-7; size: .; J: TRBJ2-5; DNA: TGTGCTAGCAGCTCTACAGCGGCGGGCGAGACCCAGTACTTC; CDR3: CASSSTAAGETQYF
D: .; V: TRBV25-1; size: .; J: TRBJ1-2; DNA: TGTGCCAGCAGTACCCGCGGGGTTAACTATGGCTACACCTTC; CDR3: CASSTRGVNYGYTF
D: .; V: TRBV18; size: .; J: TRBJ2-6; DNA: TGTGCCAGCTCACCATCTGGGGCCAACGTCCTGACTTTC; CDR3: CASSPSGANVLTF
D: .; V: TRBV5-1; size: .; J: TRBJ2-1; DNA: TGCGCCAGCAGCTTGGGGCAGACAGTAGAGCAGTTCTTC; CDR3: CASSLGQTVEQFF
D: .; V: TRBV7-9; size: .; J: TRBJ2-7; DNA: TGTGCCAGCAGTCTCGGTGTCAGGGCCGGCTACGAGCAGTACTTC; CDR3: CASSLGVRAGYEQYF
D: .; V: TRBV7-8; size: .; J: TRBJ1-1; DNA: TGTGCCAGCAGCTCGTTGACAGCTAACACTGAAGCTTTCTTT; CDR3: CASSSLTANTEAFF
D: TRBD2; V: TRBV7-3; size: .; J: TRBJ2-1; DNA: TGTGCCAGCAGCCTAAGGACTAGCGGGGGAACAATCTACAATGAGCAGTTCTTC; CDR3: CASSLRTSGGTIYNEQFF
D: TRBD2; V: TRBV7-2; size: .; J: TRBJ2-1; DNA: TGTGCCAGCAGCTTAAATAGTCCGGCTAGCGGGGGGGTTGAGCAGTTCTTC; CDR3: CASSLNSPASGGVEQFF
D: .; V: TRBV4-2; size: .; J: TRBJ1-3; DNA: TGTGCCAGCAGCCAAGACCCAATCCGCACTGGAAACACCATATATTTT; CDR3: CASSQDPIRTGNTIYF
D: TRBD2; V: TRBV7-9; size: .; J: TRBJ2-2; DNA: TGTGCCAGCAGCGACACTCGGGGGGGCGCGAACACCGGGGAGCTGTTTTTT; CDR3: CASSDTRGGANTGELFF
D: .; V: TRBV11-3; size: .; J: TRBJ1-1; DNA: TGTGCCAGCAGCTCCCGGGACAACTCAAAAGCTTTCTTT; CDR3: CASSSRDNSKAFF
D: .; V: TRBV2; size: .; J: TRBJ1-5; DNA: TGTGCCAGCAGTGATAAAGGACTTATCAATCAGCCCCAGCATTTT; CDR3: CASSDKGLINQPQHF
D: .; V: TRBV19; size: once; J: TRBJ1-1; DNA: TGTGCCAGTAGTATGGTTCTCGCAGACACTGAAGCTTTCTTT; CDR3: CASSMVLADTEAFF
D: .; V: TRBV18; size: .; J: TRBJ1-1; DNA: TGTGCCAGCTCCTCACAGGGTAGGACTGAAGCTTTCTTT; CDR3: CASSSQGRTEAFF
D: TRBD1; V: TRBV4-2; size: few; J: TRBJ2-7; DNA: TGTGCCAGCAGCCAACCTGGGACAGGGTATGAGGAGCAGTACTTC; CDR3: CASSQPGTGYEEQYF
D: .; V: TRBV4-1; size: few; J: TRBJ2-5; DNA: TGCGCCAGCAGCGCGGGACAGTTCCAAGAGACCCAGTACTTC; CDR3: CASSAGQFQETQYF